This T cell receptor (beta chain) was retrieved from a study of human T cells and chemical hapten exposure. Across the study: Minor volume differences among pooled libraries chiefly drove per-sample TCR yield variation. General study results and limits: After DPC sensitization, TCRs above 1 in 1000 frequency showed no change.

This clonotype occurred many times. Its antigen is unidentified. The library gave individual cDNA molecules unique molecular identifiers. One entry per CDR3 protein, called by TCRdb with MiXCR from the RACE reads. This sample carries around 65,000 distinct CDR3 sequences, approximately 6.5% of them seen once, and the ten largest clones take roughly 3%. V lost 5 bases to trimming and J lost 4 bases; unmatched junction nucleotides: 9. The CDR3 extends over 15 amino acids. Germline loops: CDR1 MNHEY, CDR2 SMNVEV (reference sequence). Time point meaning: healthy volunteer bleed at 6 weeks. Blood, whole and unfractionated, served as the source for total RNA extraction.

This TCR came from a female donor in good health. Some clones in this sample may be carry-over from other donors' samples. The sample was whole blood. This chain uses TRBV27 with TRBJ1-1; TRBD1 agrees at 8 bases. CDR3 in DNA: TGTGCCAGCAGTCCCCTTCAGGGGGCCAGCACTGAAGCTTTCTTT. This codes for CASSPLQGASTEAFF.